Below, one T cell receptor (beta chain) is given with its context. This sample was included in a study of blood T cell repertoires in COVID-19. The CDR3 is made up of 12 amino acids. Deletions cut 8 bases from V and 2 bases from J, with 9 bases between. Clones were sequenced by immunoSEQ multiplex PCR, and TCRdb holds only the in-frame ones, with some missing. The sample gives a few hundred thousand clones, 75% to 90% of which show up once; around 0.84% is in the top ten. This TCR derives from a man aged 25-45 years with acute or convalescent COVID-19. The chain combines TRBV12-3 or TRBV12-4 with TRBJ2-5; weak D call: TRBD1 (5 bases). Sample: peripheral blood. CDR3 sequence (DNA): TGTGCCAGCGGGGCACGACAAGAGACCCAGTACTTC. Its protein product is CASGARQETQYF.